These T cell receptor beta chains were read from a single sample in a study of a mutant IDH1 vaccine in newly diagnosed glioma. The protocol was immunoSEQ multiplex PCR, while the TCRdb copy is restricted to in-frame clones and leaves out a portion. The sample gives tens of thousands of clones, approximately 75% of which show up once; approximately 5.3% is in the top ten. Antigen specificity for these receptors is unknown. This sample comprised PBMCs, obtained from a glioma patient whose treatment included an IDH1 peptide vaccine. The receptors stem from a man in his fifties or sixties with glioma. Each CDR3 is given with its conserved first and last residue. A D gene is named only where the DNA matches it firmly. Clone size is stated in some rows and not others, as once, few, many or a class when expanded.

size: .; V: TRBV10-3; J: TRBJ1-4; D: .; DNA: TGTGCCACCACAGGTCGGGAGGGTGAAAAACTGTTTTTT; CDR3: CATTGREGEKLFF
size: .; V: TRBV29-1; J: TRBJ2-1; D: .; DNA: TGCAGCGTTAGGGAGACCTACAATGAGCAGTTCTTC; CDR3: CSVRETYNEQFF
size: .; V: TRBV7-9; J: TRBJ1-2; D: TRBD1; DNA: TGTGCCAGCAGCGACAGGGCTGGCTACACCTTC; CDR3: CASSDRAGYTF
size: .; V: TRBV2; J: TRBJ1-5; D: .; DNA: TGTGCCAGCATGAGTGGGCAGAATCAGCCCCAGCATTTT; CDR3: CASMSGQNQPQHF
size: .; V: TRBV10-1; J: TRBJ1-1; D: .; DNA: TGCGCCAGCAGTGAAGGTGGTGGGGGGACTGAAGCTTTCTTT; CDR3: CASSEGGGGTEAFF
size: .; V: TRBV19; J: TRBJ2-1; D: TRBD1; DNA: TGTGCCAGTAGTACACAGGGGGTGCCCTACAATGAGCAGTTCTTC; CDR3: CASSTQGVPYNEQFF
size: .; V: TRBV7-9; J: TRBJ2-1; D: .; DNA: TGTGCCAGCAGCGTCAGGATAAGCTCCTACAATGAGCAGTTCTTC; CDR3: CASSVRISSYNEQFF
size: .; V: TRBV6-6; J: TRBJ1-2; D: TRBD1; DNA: TGTGCCAGCAGTTATTTCGGACAGGGTAATGGCTACACCTTC; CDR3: CASSYFGQGNGYTF
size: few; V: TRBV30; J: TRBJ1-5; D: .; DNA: TGTGCCTGGAGTGTGGGACAGCCCCAGCATTTT; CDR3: CAWSVGQPQHF
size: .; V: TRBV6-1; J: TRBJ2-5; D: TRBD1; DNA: TGTGCCAGCAGTGAAATCGGGACAGGGGTTGGGGAGACCCAGTACTTC; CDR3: CASSEIGTGVGETQYF
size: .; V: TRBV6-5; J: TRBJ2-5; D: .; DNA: TGTGCCAGCAGCTCCCTGGGGGAGACCCAGTACTTC; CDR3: CASSSLGETQYF
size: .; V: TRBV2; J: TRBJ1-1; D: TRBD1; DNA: TGTGCCACCGGACAGTTACAGGGGGGTACTGAAGCTTTCTTT; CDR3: CATGQLQGGTEAFF
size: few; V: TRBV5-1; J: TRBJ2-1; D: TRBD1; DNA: TGCGCCAGCAGAGGGACAGGGTTGGGAAATGAGCAGTTCTTC; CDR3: CASRGTGLGNEQFF
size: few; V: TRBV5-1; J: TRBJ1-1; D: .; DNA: TGCGCCAGCAGCACCGGACAGAGTGAAGCTTTCTTT; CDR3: CASSTGQSEAFF
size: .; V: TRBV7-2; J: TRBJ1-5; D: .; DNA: TGTGCCAGCAGCTTAACGAGAGATCAGCCCCAGCATTTT; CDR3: CASSLTRDQPQHF
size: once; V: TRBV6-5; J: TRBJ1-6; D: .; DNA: TGTGCCAGCAGTTACCGCTGGAGCAGTCGAGATTCACCCCTCCACTTT; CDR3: CASSYRWSSRDSPLHF
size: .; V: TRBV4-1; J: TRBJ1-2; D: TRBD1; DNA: TGCGCCAGCAGCCAAGGGGGACAGGGTACCTACACCTTC; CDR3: CASSQGGQGTYTF
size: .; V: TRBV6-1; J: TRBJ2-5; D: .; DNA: TGTGCCAGCAGTGAAAACCCGAGAAGGGAGACCCAGTACTTC; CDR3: CASSENPRRETQYF
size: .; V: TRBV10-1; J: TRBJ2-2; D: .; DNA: TGCGCCAGCAGTGAGTTTGTCAGCACCGGGGAGCTGTTTTTT; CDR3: CASSEFVSTGELFF
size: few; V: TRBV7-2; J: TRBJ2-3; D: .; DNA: TGTGCCAGCAGGTCCGCCGGGCCTACCCACACGCAGTATTTT; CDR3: CASRSAGPTHTQYF
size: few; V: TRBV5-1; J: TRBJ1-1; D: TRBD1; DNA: TGCGCCAGCAGCTTGGAGTGGGGACAGGACACTGAAGCTTTCTTT; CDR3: CASSLEWGQDTEAFF
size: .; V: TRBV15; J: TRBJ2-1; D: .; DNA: TGTGCCACCAGCAGGGGGTCTCAGGAGAATGAGCAGTTCTTC; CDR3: CATSRGSQENEQFF
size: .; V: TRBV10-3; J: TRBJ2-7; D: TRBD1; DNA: TGTGCCATCACCAAGGACAGGGGGCACGAGCAGTACTTC; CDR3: CAITKDRGHEQYF
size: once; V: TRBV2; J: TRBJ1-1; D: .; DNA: TGTGCCAGCAGCCCGGACTGGGGGAACACTGAAGCTTTCTTT; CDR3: CASSPDWGNTEAFF
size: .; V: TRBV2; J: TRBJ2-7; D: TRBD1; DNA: TGTGCCAGCACCGAACAGGGGGGACAGTCCGGGGAGCAGTACTTC; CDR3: CASTEQGGQSGEQYF
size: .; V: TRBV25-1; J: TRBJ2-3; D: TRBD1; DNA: TGTGCCAGCAGCCCCAACCCGGGACAGCGTGGTCTCACAGATACGCAGTATTTT; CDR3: CASSPNPGQRGLTDTQYF
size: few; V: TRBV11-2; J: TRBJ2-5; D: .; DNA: TGTGCCAGCAGCGCCGGGACGGCTGAAGAGACCCAGTACTTC; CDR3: CASSAGTAEETQYF
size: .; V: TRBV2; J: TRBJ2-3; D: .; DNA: TGTGCCAGCAGTGACGGGACGGTCCCCCGCACAGATACGCAGTATTTT; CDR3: CASSDGTVPRTDTQYF
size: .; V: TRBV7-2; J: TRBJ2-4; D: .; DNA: TGTGCCAGCAGCGCGCAGAGTTCAGAATTGCAGTACTTC; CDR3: CASSAQSSELQYF
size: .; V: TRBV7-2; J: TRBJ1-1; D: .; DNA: TGTGCCAGCAGGTTGGGGGGGGCCACTGAAGCTTTCTTT; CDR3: CASRLGGATEAFF
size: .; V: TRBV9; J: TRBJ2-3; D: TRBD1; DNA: TGTGCCAGCAGAAGGGGGCCGGGCACAGATACGCAGTATTTT; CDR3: CASRRGPGTDTQYF
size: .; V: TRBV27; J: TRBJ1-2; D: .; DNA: TGTGCCAGCAGTCCTCTGGGGCTAACCGGAGGGGGCTACACCTTC; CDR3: CASSPLGLTGGGYTF
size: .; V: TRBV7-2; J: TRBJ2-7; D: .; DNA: TGTGCCAGCAGCCGCTACTCCCTCGATCTGTACTTC; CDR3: CASSRYSLDLYF
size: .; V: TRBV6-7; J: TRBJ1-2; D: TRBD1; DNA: TGTGCCAGCAGTTGGATCGAAAACAGGGGGGTCGGTGGCTACACCTTC; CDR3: CASSWIENRGVGGYTF
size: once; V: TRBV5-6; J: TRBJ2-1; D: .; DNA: TGTGCCAGTGAACAGGGCTATGAGCAGTTCTTC; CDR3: CASEQGYEQFF
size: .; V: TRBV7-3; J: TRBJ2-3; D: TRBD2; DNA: TGTGCCAGCAGCCTTGGACTAGCGGGCCCCGGAGATACGCAGTATTTT; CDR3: CASSLGLAGPGDTQYF
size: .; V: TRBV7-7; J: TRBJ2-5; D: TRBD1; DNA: TGTGCTAGCAGCCTCGGGACAGCGCAAGAGACCCAGTACTTC; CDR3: CASSLGTAQETQYF
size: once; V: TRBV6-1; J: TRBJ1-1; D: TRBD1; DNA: TGTGCCAGCAGGTTCAGGCAGGGGGCTTCTGTTGAAGCTTTCTTT; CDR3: CASRFRQGASVEAFF
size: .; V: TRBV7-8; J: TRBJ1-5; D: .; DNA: TGTGCCAGCAGCTTAGAAGGGGGTTATCAGCCCCAGCATTTT; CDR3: CASSLEGGYQPQHF
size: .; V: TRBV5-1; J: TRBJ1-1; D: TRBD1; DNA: TGCGCCAGCAGCCAGACAGGGATGAACACTGAAGCTTTCTTT; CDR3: CASSQTGMNTEAFF
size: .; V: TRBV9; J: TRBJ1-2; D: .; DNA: TGTGCCAGCAGCGTAGACAGGAACTATGGCTACACCTTC; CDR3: CASSVDRNYGYTF
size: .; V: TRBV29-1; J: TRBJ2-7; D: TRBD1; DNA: TGCAGCGTCGAGGGGGCCGGGAACTCCTACGAGCAGTACTTC; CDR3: CSVEGAGNSYEQYF
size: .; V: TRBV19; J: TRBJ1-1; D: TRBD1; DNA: TGTGCCAGTAGTGTCCCCGGGGACAGGCTTGAAGCTTTCTTT; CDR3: CASSVPGDRLEAFF
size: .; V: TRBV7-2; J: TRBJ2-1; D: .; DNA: TGTGCCAGCAGCTTGGGAGGCCAGGGCTCATGGCTCTTC; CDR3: CASSLGGQGSWLF
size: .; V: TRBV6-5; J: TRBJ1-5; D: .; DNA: TGTGCCAGCAGTCCGGACAGCTATCAGCCCCAGCATTTT; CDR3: CASSPDSYQPQHF
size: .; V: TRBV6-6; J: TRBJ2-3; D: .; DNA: TGTGCCAGCAGTACACAGGGCGAAGCGGCAGATACGCAGTATTTT; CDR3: CASSTQGEAADTQYF